This TCR beta chain derives from a study of blood T cell repertoires in COVID-19. Study at large: Researchers got acute and convalescent COVID-19 samples from the United States, Italy and Spain. PBMCs, B-cell-depleted T cells, or T cells were the source of the cDNA or gDNA that made up the material.

Source study methods: Nucleated cell counts were estimated from reference gene primer amplification. Some clones are missing from TCRdb's copy, which holds only in-frame ones; the method was immunoSEQ multiplex PCR. V, J and clone size reflect that table, while D and trimming were determined from the DNA. The table lists 20,000 to 25,000 clones, about 93% of them singletons, with about a sixth in the top ten. V was clipped by 0 bases and J by 5 bases, with 8 bases between them. The CDR3 sequence is 13 residues long. Germline V gives CDR1 SGDLS, CDR2 YYNGEE. The sample was peripheral blood. This sequence originates from a human donor in a cohort sampled during active COVID-19. The chain links TRBV9 to TRBJ2-5; D is unclear. The CDR3 protein is CASSVAPRETQYF. As DNA, the CDR3 is TGTGCCAGCAGCGTAGCCCCCCGGGAGACCCAGTACTTC.